The 21 T cell receptor beta chains below come from one sample, sequenced in a study of post-analysis software for immune sequencing data. Regarding the study as a whole: Included in a set of a few TRBV segments more frequent in patients than controls were TRBV5-6, TRBV5-1 and TRBV20-1.

What these receptors recognize is not known. cDNA libraries of TCR beta carried unique molecular identifiers. TCRdb used MiXCR to reprocess the PCR reads, holding one entry per CDR3 protein. The sample consists of around 440,000 distinct CDR3 sequences, around 40% of them appearing once. Sequences were obtained from blood. Receptor source: a girl aged 10-17 years with multiple sclerosis.

V is TRBV12-3 or TRBV12-4 and J is TRBJ2-3; D not resolved. V lost 3 bases, J lost 4 bases, and 8 bases lay in between. The CDR3 length is 13 residues. CDR3 nucleotides: TGTGCCAGCAGTTTGTCTTTTGCAGATACGCAGTATTTT. Encoded protein: CASSLSFADTQYF.

V gene TRBV10-3 combines with J gene TRBJ2-1; D is possibly TRBD2 (5 bases). CDR1 is ENHRY, CDR2 SYGVKD, per germline. The V and J ends lost 3 bases and 9 bases respectively, with 12 bases between them. The CDR3 covers 13 residues. This chain's CDR3 is CAISDLVEGEQFF. In DNA form, the CDR3 reads TGTGCCATCAGTGATCTAGTTGAGGGTGAGCAGTTCTTC.

This clonotype appeared a few times. The genes are TRBV28 and TRBJ2-7, with TRBD1 matching 7 bases. Germline CDR1 and CDR2: MDHEN and SYDVKM. CDR3 length: 14 amino acids. The V gene end was trimmed by 5 bases and the J gene end by 7 bases; junction bases not matched to a gene: 11. The CDR3 sequence is CASSLGTVPGEQYF. CDR3 nucleotide sequence: TGTGCCAGCAGTCTGGGGACAGTTCCAGGGGAGCAGTACTTC.

In the case of this clonotype: A junction boundary mismatches the germline segment, possibly from a read error. The chain is built from TRBV4-1 and TRBJ2-1; D call uncertain. The V gene's germline CDR1 is MGHRA and CDR2 YSYEKL. The CDR3 extends over 12 amino acids. The CDR3 loop reads CASGQVGNEQFF. The CDR3 region has the DNA TGCGCCAGCGGCCAAGTGGGAAATGAGCAGTTCTTC.

The genes are TRBV4-1 and TRBJ2-7, with D perhaps TRBD1 (6 bases). V was shortened by 3 bases and J by 2 bases, with 14 bases between the two germline ends. Germline CDR1 reads MGHRA; CDR2 reads YSYEKL. This CDR3 has 15 residues. CDR3 bases: TGCGCCAGCAGCCATGGACACAGGGCTACCTACGAGCAGTACTTC. The encoded protein is CASSHGHRATYEQYF.

The gene calls are TRBV12-3 or TRBV12-4 and TRBJ2-7; D is undetermined. This CDR3 is 14 amino acids long. V dropped 2 bases and J dropped 0 bases, with 8 bases sitting between them. The CDR3 bases are TGTGCCAGCAGTTTAAGGAGCGTCTCCTACGAGCAGTACTTC. Encoded protein: CASSLRSVSYEQYF.

The genes are TRBV2 and TRBJ2-5; 7 nucleotides line up with TRBD1. V was pared by 6 bases and J by 5 bases, with 9 bases of the junction left unmatched. The CDR3 runs to 14 residues. Germline V CDR1 and CDR2: SNHLY, FYNNEI. The CDR3 coding sequence is TGTGCCAGCAGGCCTCAGGGGGATACGGAGACCCAGTACTTC. Translation gives CASRPQGDTETQYF.

This clonotype appeared a few times. The chain employs TRBV20-1 and TRBJ2-3; 7 bases fit TRBD1. Losses at the gene ends were 3 bases for V and 2 bases for J; bases not matched to a gene: 8. Germline V gene data show CDR1 as DFQATT and CDR2 as SNEGSKA (reference sequence). The CDR3 spans 15 residues. The CDR3 spells CSARAGRGTTDTQYF. CDR3 DNA: TGCAGTGCTAGGGCCGGCAGGGGGACCACAGATACGCAGTATTTT.

This clonotype was observed a few times. The chain links TRBV29-1 to TRBJ1-2; D unresolved. The CDR3 totals 11 residues. Germline V lookup: CDR1 SQVTM, CDR2 ANQGSEA. Trimming cost V 4 bases and J 6 bases, with 9 bases left between them. CDR3: CSVVGSDGYTF. The CDR3 DNA reads TGCAGCGTTGTCGGCTCGGATGGCTACACCTTC.

This rearrangement joins TRBV4-1 to TRBJ2-3; TRBD1 agrees at 7 bases. Unmatched junction bases numbered 4, after V lost 4 bases and J lost 0 bases. Per the germline V gene, CDR1 is MGHRA and CDR2 is YSYEKL. This CDR3 spans 15 amino acids. The CDR3 here is CASSPTQGSTDTQYF. The CDR3 DNA reads as TGCGCCAGCAGCCCTACACAGGGGAGCACAGATACGCAGTATTTT.

CDR3 amino acids: CSATPRDRANEQFF. The CDR3 DNA reads as TGCAGTGCTACCCCTCGGGACAGGGCAAATGAGCAGTTCTTC. The rearrangement links TRBV20-1 to TRBJ2-1, with 9 nucleotides matching TRBD1. Germline CDR1 reads DFQATT; CDR2 reads SNEGSKA (reference sequence). CDR3 size: 14 residues. Trimming cost V 4 bases and J 7 bases; bases outside gene matches: 8.

This clonotype was picked up one time. The chain couples TRBV9 to TRBJ1-1, with D unclear. The germline CDR1 and CDR2 sequences are SGDLS and YYNGEE. The germline V and J ends were trimmed by 1 base and 5 bases, with 12 bases remaining between them. The CDR3 covers 14 residues. The CDR3 loop reads CASSVTDGGTEAFF. The CDR3 bases are TGTGCCAGCAGCGTAACTGACGGCGGAACTGAAGCTTTCTTT.

The V and J genes are TRBV14 and TRBJ1-6, with TRBD1 identical over 8 bases. Looked up from germline, CDR1 is SGHDN and CDR2 is FVKESK. This CDR3 is 14 amino acids long. J gave up 10 bases and V 5 bases, and 7 bases lay outside the gene matches. CDR3 amino acids: CASSTGTGASPLHF. CDR3 DNA: TGTGCCAGCAGCACCGGGACAGGTGCATCACCCCTCCACTTT. The variable domain in full, completed from reference TRBV14 and TRBJ1-6, reads EAGVTQFPSHSVIEKGQTVTLRCDPISGHDNLYWYRRVMGKEIKFLLHFVKESKQDESGMPNNRFLAERTGGTYSTLKVQPAELEDSGVYFCASSTGTGASPLHFGNGTRLTVT.

In the case of this clonotype: One junction end does not reproduce the germline sequence, and a read error may be involved. V is TRBV29-1 and J is TRBJ2-7, with D possibly matching TRBD1 (5 bases). Germline CDR1 and CDR2: SQVTM and ANQGSEA. This CDR3 is 15 amino acids long. CDR3 nucleotide sequence: TGCAGCGTTGAAGATCCCGAGGCAGGGCTCTACGGGCAGTACTTC. This gives the protein CSVEDPEAGLYGQYF.

This clonotype has just one count. The V and J genes are TRBV7-2 and TRBJ2-7; D is ambiguous. The ends were cut back, 4 bases at V and 4 bases at J, with 17 bases in the middle. The CDR3 consists of 15 residues. Looked up from germline, CDR1 is SGHTA and CDR2 is FQGNSA. The CDR3 is CASSSLWLDSYEQYF. CDR3 in DNA: TGTGCCAGCAGCTCTTTATGGCTAGACTCGTACGAGCAGTACTTC.

The chain couples TRBV29-1 to TRBJ1-2, with D perhaps TRBD1 (6 bases). The CDR3 loop spans 13 amino acids. The V gene's germline CDR1 is SQVTM and CDR2 ANQGSEA. The V end was cut by 5 bases, the J end by 2 bases, with 12 bases between. Here the CDR3 DNA reads TGCAGCGTTTCCAGGCAGGGGAACTATGGCTACACCTTC. Translation gives CSVSRQGNYGYTF.

The chain uses TRBV6-4 and TRBJ2-3; 10 bases map to TRBD2. V lost 2 bases, J lost 0 bases, and 2 bases stayed unmatched. Germline CDR1 is MRHNA and CDR2 is SNTAGT. The CDR3 runs 16 residues. CDR3 DNA sequence: TGTGCCAGCAGTGACGCTAGCGGGGGAAGCACAGATACGCAGTATTTT. It codes for CASSDASGGSTDTQYF.

The V gene is TRBV4-3, the J gene TRBJ2-3; 8 nucleotides agree with TRBD2. Germline loops: CDR1 LGHNA, CDR2 YSLEER. CDR3 size: 15 residues. V shed 0 bases and J 4 bases; nucleotides not matched to a gene: 3. The CDR3: CASSQERREADTQYF. CDR3 DNA: TGCGCCAGCAGCCAAGAAAGGCGGGAGGCAGATACGCAGTATTTT.

The genes are TRBV28 and TRBJ2-7, with a weak D call TRBD2 (7 bases). The CDR3 sequence is 15 residues long. Trimming left V 4 bases short and J 6 bases short, with 19 bases between. Per germline, CDR1 MDHEN and CDR2 SYDVKM. This chain's CDR3 is CASSWGGNEVGEQYF. The CDR3 DNA reads as TGTGCCAGCAGTTGGGGGGGCAATGAGGTCGGCGAGCAGTACTTC.

The V gene is TRBV20-1, the J gene TRBJ2-7; D unclear. The CDR3 has 14 amino acids. Trimming took off 1 base at V and 0 bases at J, with 10 bases between the two ends. From germline, CDR1 is DFQATT and CDR2 SNEGSKA (reference sequence). The CDR3 here is CSARATGLSYEQYF. The CDR3 nucleotides read TGCAGTGCTAGAGCAACGGGTCTCTCCTACGAGCAGTACTTC.

This clonotype has just a few counts. The chain carries TRBV6-5 and TRBJ1-2; 12 bases map to TRBD1. This CDR3 contains 13 residues. The germline V gene has CDR1 MNHEY and CDR2 SVGAGI. Trimming at V came to 4 bases and at J to 8 bases, leaving 2 bases not matched to a gene. CDR3 bases: TGTGCCAGCAGTTCGGGACAGGGGGCCGGCTACACCTTC. The encoded protein is CASSSGQGAGYTF.